This T cell receptor beta chain was recorded in a study of T cell responses to AZD1222 COVID-19 vaccine. Turning to this clone: Its cognate antigen is unknown.

Study-level results: The breadth and depth of Spike-specific TCRs increased once two AZD1222 doses had been given. Nearly half of spike-specific TCRs reportedly target variant regions that are unmutated in the B.1.351 and B.1.1.7 variants.

Only in-frame clones appear in the TCRdb table, and some are missing; sequencing was by immunoSEQ multiplex PCR. The sample records roughly 97,000 clones, approximately 89% being singletons. The CDR3 loop spans 14 amino acids. V was cut by 1 base and J by 5 bases, with 10 bases left in between. Germline loops: CDR1 SGHTA, CDR2 FQGNSA. The rearrangement uses TRBV7-2 and TRBJ2-3; possible D gene TRBD1, 6 bases. The clonotype comes from an adult in good health. This sample comprised peripheral blood, obtained on day 0 of AZD1222 vaccination. The CDR3 DNA reads as TGTGCCAGCAGCTTAGGACAGGAAGGAGATACGCAGTATTTT. Protein: CASSLGQEGDTQYF.